The 9 T cell receptor beta chains given below trace back to one sample, sequenced in a study of T cells after yellow fever vaccination. TCRdb used MiXCR to reprocess the 5' RACE reads, holding one entry per CDR3 protein. The data hold some 170,000 distinct CDR3 sequences, with approximately 9.9% observed a single time. The sequencing used CD8+ T cells sorted from PBMCs, collected 45 days after the yellow fever booster vaccination. These receptors came from a man between 18 and 29 years old who received the YFV17D yellow fever vaccine.

This clonotype was observed a single time. J is TRBJ2-1 and V is TRBV4-3; 11 bases match TRBD2. The CDR3 runs 17 residues. From germline, CDR1 is LGHNA and CDR2 YSLEER. The J segment lost 0 bases and the V segment lost 4 bases, leaving 5 bases of the junction unmatched. The CDR3 coding sequence is TGCGCCAGCAGCCCCTTAGCGGGGGGGGACTCCTACAATGAGCAGTTCTTC. This sequence encodes CASSPLAGGDSYNEQFF.

This clonotype was observed a single time. The rearrangement joins TRBV25-1 to TRBJ1-2, with 11 nucleotides matching TRBD1. CDR1 is MGHDK and CDR2 is SYGVNS in the germline V gene. This CDR3 region has 13 residues. V lost 3 bases and J lost 6; bases outside the gene matches: 0. CDR3 sequence: CASSEGQGDGYTF. As DNA, the CDR3 is TGTGCCAGCAGTGAGGGACAGGGGGATGGCTACACCTTC.

The chain employs TRBV25-1 and TRBJ1-1; weak D call: TRBD1 (6 bases). The germline gives CDR1 MGHDK, CDR2 SYGVNS. The V end was cut by 6 bases, the J end by 3 bases, with 8 bases between. The CDR3 consists of 12 residues. For the CDR3, the DNA is TGTGCCAGCAGACAGGGCCACACTGAAGCTTTCTTT. This gives the protein CASRQGHTEAFF.

The chain links TRBV27 to TRBJ2-3; TRBD2 matches 9 bases. Trimming removed 3 bases from V and 7 bases from J; junction bases left unmatched: 8. This CDR3 spans 15 amino acids. The germline gives CDR1 MNHEY, CDR2 SMNVEV (reference sequence). The CDR3 region is CASSLIAGAQNTQYF. CDR3 coding DNA: TGTGCCAGCAGTTTGATAGCGGGGGCCCAAAATACGCAGTATTTT.

In nucleotides, the CDR3 is TGCGCCAGCAGCCTGATGGGTGAAAAACTGTTTTTT. Translated: CASSLMGEKLFF. The gene calls are TRBV4-1 and TRBJ1-4; D ambiguous. Germline CDR1 is MGHRA and CDR2 is YSYEKL. This CDR3 is built from 12 residues. Deletions cut 4 bases from V and 7 bases from J, with 7 bases between.

In regard to this clonotype: A read error is possible here, since a much larger clone lies one base away. CDR3 in amino acids: CASSQGLTGTEEYF. The DNA for the CDR3 is TGCGCCAGCAGCCAAGGGTTGACAGGTACCGAGGAGTACTTC. The chain uses TRBV4-1 and TRBJ2-7, with D perhaps matching TRBD1 (6 bases). Per the germline V gene, CDR1 is MGHRA and CDR2 is YSYEKL. The CDR3 consists of 14 residues.

In its sample, this clonotype was seen a few times. This chain joins TRBV27 and TRBJ2-5; no clear D. This CDR3 has 11 residues. Between the trimmed V and J ends, which lost 8 bases and 9 bases, there was a span of 13 bases. The germline V gene has CDR1 MNHEY and CDR2 SMNVEV (reference sequence). CDR3 in amino acids: CASGGNGAQYF. The DNA for the CDR3 is TGTGCCAGCGGCGGAAATGGGGCCCAGTACTTC.

J is TRBJ2-1 and V is TRBV11-3; 15 bases are shared with TRBD2. V lost 1 base, J lost 6 bases, and 1 base stayed unmatched. Per the germline V gene, CDR1 is SGHNT and CDR2 is YENEEA. The CDR3 has 16 residues. The CDR3 DNA reads TGTGCCAGCAGCTTAGGGACTAGCGGGGGGGCCAATGAGCAGTTCTTC. This sequence encodes CASSLGTSGGANEQFF.

This clonotype was observed a few times. The gene calls are TRBV6-5 and TRBJ1-2; D is uncertain. The length of the CDR3 is 14 residues. The V gene lost 3 bases and the J gene lost 4 bases, with 12 bases spanning the gap. Germline CDR1 and CDR2: MNHEY and SVGAGI. CDR3 sequence reads: CASSYAGASYGYTF. In DNA form, the CDR3 reads TGTGCCAGCAGTTATGCGGGAGCATCCTATGGCTACACCTTC.